The clone carrying this T cell receptor beta chain was detected many times. This record comes from a study of kidney transplant recipient with SARS-CoV-2 infection. A single record per CDR3 protein comes from TCRdb applying MiXCR to the reads. This sample has fewer than 250,000 distinct CDR3 sequences; roughly 26% occur once, and the top ten carry roughly 7%. Sequenced here: a blood sample, sampled at baseline and between days 110 and 120 from a kidney transplant recipient. The TCR originated in a male patient between 25 and 39 years old who had COVID-19 and was a kidney transplant recipient. The T cells may partly be graft donor cells.

CDR3 residues: CASGQNLLQGKTYGYTF. CDR3 sequence (DNA): TGTGCTAGTGGTCAAAATCTTTTGCAGGGAAAGACCTATGGCTACACCTTC. This sequence joins TRBV12-5 and TRBJ1-2; D is possibly TRBD1 (5 bases). The V gene's germline CDR1 is LGHNT and CDR2 FRNRAP. With 5 bases removed from V and 4 bases from J, the gap between germline ends came to 23 bases. The CDR3 contains 17 residues.